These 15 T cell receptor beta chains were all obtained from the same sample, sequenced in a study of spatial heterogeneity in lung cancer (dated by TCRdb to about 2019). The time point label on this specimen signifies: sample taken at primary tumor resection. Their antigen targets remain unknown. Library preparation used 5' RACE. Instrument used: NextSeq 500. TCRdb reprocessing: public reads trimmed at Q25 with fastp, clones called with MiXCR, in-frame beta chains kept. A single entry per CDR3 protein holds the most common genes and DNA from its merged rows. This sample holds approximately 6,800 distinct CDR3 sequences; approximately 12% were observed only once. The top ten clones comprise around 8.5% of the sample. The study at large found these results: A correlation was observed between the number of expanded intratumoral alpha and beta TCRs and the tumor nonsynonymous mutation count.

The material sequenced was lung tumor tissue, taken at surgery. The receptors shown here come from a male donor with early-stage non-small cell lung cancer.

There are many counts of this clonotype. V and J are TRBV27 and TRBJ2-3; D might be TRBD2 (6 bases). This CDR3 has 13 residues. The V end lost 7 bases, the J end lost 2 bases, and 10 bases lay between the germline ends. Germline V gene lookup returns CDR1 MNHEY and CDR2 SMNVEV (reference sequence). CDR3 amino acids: CASKRGSTDTQYF. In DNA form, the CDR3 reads TGTGCCAGCAAACGGGGGTCCACAGATACGCAGTATTTT.

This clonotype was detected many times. The CDR3, as DNA: TGCAGCGTTGAAGGTGGGGCGGGGCCCGCCGGGGAGCTGTTTTTT. The encoded protein is CSVEGGAGPAGELFF. The chain recombines TRBV29-1 with TRBJ2-2; D is perhaps TRBD2 (6 bases). Germline CDR1 is SQVTM and CDR2 is ANQGSEA. V was pared by 1 base and J by 6 bases, with 15 bases between. The CDR3 runs 15 residues.

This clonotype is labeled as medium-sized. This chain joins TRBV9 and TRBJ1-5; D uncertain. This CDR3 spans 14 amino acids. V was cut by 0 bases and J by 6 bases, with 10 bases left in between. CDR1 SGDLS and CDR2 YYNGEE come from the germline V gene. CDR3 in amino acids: CASSVGSLGQPQHF. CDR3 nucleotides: TGTGCCAGCAGCGTAGGTTCGTTGGGTCAGCCCCAGCATTTT.

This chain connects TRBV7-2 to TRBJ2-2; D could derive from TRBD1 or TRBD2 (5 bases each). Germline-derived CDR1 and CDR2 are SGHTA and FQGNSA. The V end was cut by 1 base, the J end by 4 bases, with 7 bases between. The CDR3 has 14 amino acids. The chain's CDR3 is CASSLGGTTGELFF. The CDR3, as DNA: TGTGCCAGCAGCTTAGGAGGGACCACCGGGGAGCTGTTTTTT.

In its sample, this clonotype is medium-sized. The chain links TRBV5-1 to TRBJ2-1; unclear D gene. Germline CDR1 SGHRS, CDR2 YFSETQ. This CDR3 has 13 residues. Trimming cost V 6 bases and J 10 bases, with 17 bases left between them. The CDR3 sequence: CASNVGLVDEQFF. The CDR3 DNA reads TGCGCCAGCAATGTCGGTCTAGTAGACGAGCAGTTCTTC. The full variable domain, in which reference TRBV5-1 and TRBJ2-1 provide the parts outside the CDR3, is KAGVTQTPRYLIKTRGQQVTLSCSPISGHRSVSWYQQTPGQGLQFLFEYFSETQRNKGNFPGRFSGRQFSNSRSEMNVSTLELGDSALYLCASNVGLVDEQFFGPGTRLTVL.

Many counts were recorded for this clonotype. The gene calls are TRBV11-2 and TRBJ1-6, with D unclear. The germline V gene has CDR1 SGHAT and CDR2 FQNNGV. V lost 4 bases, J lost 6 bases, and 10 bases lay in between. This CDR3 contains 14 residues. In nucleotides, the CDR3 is TGTGCCAGCAGCTCCCGGGAACTTAATTCACCCCTCCACTTT. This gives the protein CASSSRELNSPLHF. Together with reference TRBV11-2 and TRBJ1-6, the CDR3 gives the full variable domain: EAGVAQSPRYKIIEKRQSVAFWCNPISGHATLYWYQQILGQGPKLLIQFQNNGVVDDSQLPKDRFSAERLKGVDSTLKIQPAKLEDSAVYLCASSSRELNSPLHFGNGTRLTVT.

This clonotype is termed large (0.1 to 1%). In DNA form, the CDR3 reads TGTGCCAGCAGTTACTCAGCCCTAGCGGGAGCTCACACCGGGGAGCTGTTTTTT. Translated, it gives CASSYSALAGAHTGELFF. The J gene is TRBJ2-2, the V gene TRBV6-6; TRBD2 matches 10 bases. CDR3 size: 18 residues. From germline, CDR1 is MNHNY and CDR2 SVGAGI (reference sequence). V lost 0 bases to trimming and J lost 3 bases; unmatched junction nucleotides: 7.

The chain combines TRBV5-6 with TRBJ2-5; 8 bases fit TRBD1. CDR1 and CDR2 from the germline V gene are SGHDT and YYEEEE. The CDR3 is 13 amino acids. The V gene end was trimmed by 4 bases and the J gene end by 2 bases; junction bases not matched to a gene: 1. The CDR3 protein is CASSRTGQETQYF. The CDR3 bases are TGTGCCAGCAGCCGGACAGGGCAAGAGACCCAGTACTTC.

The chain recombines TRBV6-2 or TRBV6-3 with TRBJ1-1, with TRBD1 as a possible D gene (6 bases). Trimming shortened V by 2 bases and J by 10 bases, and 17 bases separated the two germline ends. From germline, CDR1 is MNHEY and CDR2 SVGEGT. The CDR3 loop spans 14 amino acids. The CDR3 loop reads CASSYPGTLGGAFF. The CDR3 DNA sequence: TGTGCCAGCAGTTACCCGGGGACTTTAGGGGGAGCTTTCTTT.

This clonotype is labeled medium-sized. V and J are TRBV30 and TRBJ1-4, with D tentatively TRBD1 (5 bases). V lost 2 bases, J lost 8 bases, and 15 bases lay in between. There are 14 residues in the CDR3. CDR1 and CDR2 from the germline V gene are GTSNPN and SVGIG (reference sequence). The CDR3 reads CAWSTALGDEKLFF. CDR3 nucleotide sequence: TGTGCCTGGAGTACAGCCTTGGGGGACGAAAAACTGTTTTTT.

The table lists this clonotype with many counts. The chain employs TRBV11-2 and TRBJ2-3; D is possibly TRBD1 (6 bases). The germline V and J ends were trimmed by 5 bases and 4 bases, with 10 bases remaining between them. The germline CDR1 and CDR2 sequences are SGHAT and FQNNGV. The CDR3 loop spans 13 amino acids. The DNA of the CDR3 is TGTGCCAGCAGCCCCGCAGGGGCAGATACGCAGTATTTT. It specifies CASSPAGADTQYF.

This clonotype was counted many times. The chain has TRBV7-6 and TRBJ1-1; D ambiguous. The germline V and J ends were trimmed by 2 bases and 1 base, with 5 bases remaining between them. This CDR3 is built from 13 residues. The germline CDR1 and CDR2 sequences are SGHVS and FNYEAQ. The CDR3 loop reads CASSLTANTEAFF. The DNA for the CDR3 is TGTGCCAGCAGCTTAACAGCGAACACTGAAGCTTTCTTT.

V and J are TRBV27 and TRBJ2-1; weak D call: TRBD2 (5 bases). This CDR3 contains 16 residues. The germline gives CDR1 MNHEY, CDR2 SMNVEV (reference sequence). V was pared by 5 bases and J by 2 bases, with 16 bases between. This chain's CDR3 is CASSTLGSETYNEQFF. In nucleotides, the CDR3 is TGTGCCAGCAGTACCCTTGGGAGCGAGACCTACAATGAGCAGTTCTTC.

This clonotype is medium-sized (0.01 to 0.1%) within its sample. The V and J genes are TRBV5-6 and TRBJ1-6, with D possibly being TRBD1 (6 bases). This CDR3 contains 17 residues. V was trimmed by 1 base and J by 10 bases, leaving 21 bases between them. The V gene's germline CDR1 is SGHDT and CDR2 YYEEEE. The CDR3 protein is CASSLYGQTAARSPLHF. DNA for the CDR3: TGTGCCAGCAGCTTGTACGGACAGACCGCGGCAAGGTCACCCCTCCACTTT.

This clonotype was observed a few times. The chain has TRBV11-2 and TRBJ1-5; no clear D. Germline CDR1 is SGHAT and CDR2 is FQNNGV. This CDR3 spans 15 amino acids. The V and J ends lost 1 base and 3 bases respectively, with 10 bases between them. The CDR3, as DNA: TGTGCCAGCAGCTTAGGAAAATGGAACAATCAGCCCCAGCATTTT. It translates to CASSLGKWNNQPQHF.